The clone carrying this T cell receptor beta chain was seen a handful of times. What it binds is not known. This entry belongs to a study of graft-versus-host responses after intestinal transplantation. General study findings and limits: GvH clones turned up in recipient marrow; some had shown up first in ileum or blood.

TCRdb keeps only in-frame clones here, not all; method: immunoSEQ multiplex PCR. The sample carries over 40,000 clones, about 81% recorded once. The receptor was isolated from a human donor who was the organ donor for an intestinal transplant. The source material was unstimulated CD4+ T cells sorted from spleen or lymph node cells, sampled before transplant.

For the CDR3, the DNA is TGTGCCACCAGCAGAGAGACCCCGGGACTAGCCGACGAGCAGTACTTC. Translation gives CATSRETPGLADEQYF. This chain links TRBV15 with TRBJ2-7; 9 bases align to TRBD2. CDR1 LNHNV and CDR2 YYDKDF come from the germline V gene (reference sequence). Trimming at V came to 0 bases and at J to 5 bases, leaving 8 bases not matched to a gene. The CDR3 loop spans 16 amino acids.